This entry concerns a single TCR beta chain. This clonotype occurred many times. No cognate antigen has been identified for it. Per-base qualities were not stored, and no clone one base away is much larger. This entry belongs to a study of human T cells and chemical hapten exposure (dated by TCRdb to about 2021). Background for the entire study: For sensitization, 2% DPC in acetone was applied to a 2 cm by 2 cm area of upper inner arm skin. Throughout the study period of roughly five months, patients also received therapeutic DPC doses to the scalp every week. Patch testing was done on the upper back using Finn chambers containing 0.01% DPC, and results were scored after 6 days according to International Contact Dermatitis Research Group standards. Most of the patients in the cohort were female, and the cohort covered alopecia areata with under or over 50% scalp involvement, alopecia totalis and alopecia universalis. Libraries were pooled for sequencing, and variation in per-sample TCR yields was attributed mainly to small differences in library volumes within the pool. In alopecia patients, the study followed how the peripheral blood TCR repertoire changed in vivo over primary and secondary sensitization to diphenylcyclopropenone (DPC), a hapten. Blood was sampled from patients pre-sensitization (week 0) and at 2, 6 and about 24 weeks after DPC sensitization. Some 29 alopecia patients provided blood for TCR sequencing at one to four time points (pre-sensitization, 2, 6 and 24 weeks). Overall results and qualifications from the work: Patch test score was positively correlated with the number of PT1 expanded TCRs, with significance at thresholds 8, 16 and 32 but not at 4. All patients had alopecia, a presumed autoimmune disease, so their immune response might differ from that of healthy individuals. After repeated subsampling, changes were observed in the strength of the expansion versus patch-test correlation and in the threshold at which the correlation became significant. DPC sensitization did not change how many TCRs were above 1 in 1000 frequency, and no evidence was found of alterations in global repertoire structure. Significantly more large CDR3 similarity clusters were formed by expanded TCRs than by pre-sensitization or healthy control sets, consistent with antigen-driven responses.

Preparation of the library involved RACE. The sample was run on a NextSeq 500. During library preparation, unique molecular identifiers were attached to individual cDNA molecules so that TCRs could be counted in a quantitative, reproducible way. Both TCR alpha and TCR beta chains were sequenced from each blood RNA sample. Processing in the source paper ran as follows. The median number of TCRs per sample was 85,000 to 100,000, ranging from roughly 23,224 to 700,000. V, J and CDR3 annotation of the TCR reads was carried out using the Decombinator software suite. Every sample was subsampled to the same number of TCRs (28,000) for the PS versus PT1 abundance plots. Expanded TCRs were defined as absent before sensitization and observed at least eight times at the 2-week time point. Using fastp at Q25 and MiXCR, TCRdb reprocessed the public reads and kept productive beta chains. Each CDR3 protein gets just one entry, which takes the most common genes and DNA from the rows behind it. TCRdb, not the original authors, processed these V and J calls. This sample is represented by 65,000 to 90,000 distinct CDR3 sequences; approximately 6.6% of them were singletons. The ten biggest clones cover around 1.3% of the sample.

Taken from cysteine to phenylalanine, the CDR3 has 20 residues. Of the read, only the CDR3 DNA is kept; its 60 bases are in frame from base 1. Sequences SNHLY (CDR1) and FYNNEI (CDR2) are obtained from the germline V gene. The V and J ends are trimmed by 6 bases and 0 bases, leaving 27 bases between them. The sample's time point label, in plain terms: patch test 2, 6 weeks after DPC sensitization. Per the publication, the treatment or condition label means: therapeutic diphenylcyclopropenone sensitization with weekly scalp DPC. At every patch-test visit, the blood draw took place before the patch test was put on. Patients were considered eligible if aged 18 to 70, diagnosed with alopecia and deemed suitable for DPC therapy, and patients were excluded if pregnant. Unfractionated whole blood was collected in Tempus Blood RNA tubes, and total RNA was extracted from that blood.

The sample was whole blood, taken in connection with sensitization to the hapten diphenylcyclopropenone (DPC). The rearranged segments are TRBV2 and TRBJ1-3; tentative D gene TRBD1, with 5 bases matching. This receptor was obtained from a woman aged 25 to 45 with alopecia areata. Some clones in this sample may be carry-over from other donors' samples. The CDR3 here reads CASRSMGPGTQGRSGNTIYF. The nucleotide sequence reads TGTGCCAGCAGATCCATGGGACCCGGGACCCAAGGGCGCTCTGGAAACACCATATATTTT.